This is a list of T cell receptor beta chains from one sample in a study of T-cell reconstitution after alpha-beta-depleted transplantation in children. TCRdb reprocessed the PCR reads via MiXCR and lists one record per CDR3 protein. This sample yields about 980,000 distinct CDR3 sequences, of which around 30% are seen a single time; over 25% belongs to the top ten. This specimen was PBMCs, mostly from graft donor cells, taken 360 days after TCRalphabeta/CD19-depleted stem cell transplant. All receptors derive from a boy younger than two who had a stem cell transplant for SCID, so the T cells may come from the graft donor. Each CDR3 is given with its conserved first and last residue. A D gene is named only where the DNA matches it firmly. The listing skips clone size in some rows; elsewhere it reads once, few, many or a size class.

size: many; J: TRBJ2-3; D: TRBD2; V: TRBV20-1; DNA: TGCAGTGCTAGGTCTAGCGGAACTAGCACAGATACGCAGTATTTT; CDR3: CSARSSGTSTDTQYF
size: few; J: TRBJ2-3; D: TRBD1; V: TRBV7-9; DNA: TGTGCCAGCAGCGCCCGGGACAGGGGGTTTGATACGCAGTATTTT; CDR3: CASSARDRGFDTQYF
size: NA; J: TRBJ2-1; D: TRBD2; V: TRBV5-1; DNA: TGCGCCAGCAGTCTAAGCGGGGGGCGGGAGCAGTTCTTC; CDR3: CASSLSGGREQFF
size: NA; J: TRBJ2-1; D: NA; V: TRBV12-3/TRBV12-4; DNA: TGTGCCAGCAGCCCCTCTTATGATGAGCAGTTCTTC; CDR3: CASSPSYDEQFF
size: few; J: TRBJ2-3; D: NA; V: TRBV11-1; DNA: TGTGCCAGCAGCTCGGAGGTGTACGGCGGGGGCAACACAGATACGCAGTATTTT; CDR3: CASSSEVYGGGNTDTQYF
size: NA; J: TRBJ1-1; D: NA; V: TRBV5-1; DNA: TGCGCCAGCAGCTTGGAAAGCGGTCTGAACACTGAAGCTTTCTTT; CDR3: CASSLESGLNTEAFF
size: many; J: TRBJ1-1; D: NA; V: TRBV29-1; DNA: TGCAGCGGCGGACATCCGGGCACTGAAGCTTTCTTT; CDR3: CSGGHPGTEAFF
size: once; J: TRBJ2-7; D: NA; V: TRBV12-3/TRBV12-4; DNA: TGTGCCAGCAGTCCAGGGTGGTGGAGCTCCTACGAGCAGTACTTC; CDR3: CASSPGWWSSYEQYF
size: few; J: TRBJ2-5; D: NA; V: TRBV28; DNA: TGTGCCAGCAGTTTTAAACTTCAAGAGACCCAGTACTTC; CDR3: CASSFKLQETQYF
size: NA; J: TRBJ2-1; D: NA; V: TRBV2; DNA: TGTGCCAGCAGTGTCGCGCCACATCTAGCTCAGGGCAATGAGCAGTTCTTC; CDR3: CASSVAPHLAQGNEQFF
size: NA; J: TRBJ1-1; D: NA; V: TRBV6-2/TRBV6-3; DNA: TGTGCCAGCAAGGAGGGGGTGGGCACTGAAGCTTTCTTT; CDR3: CASKEGVGTEAFF
size: NA; J: TRBJ2-5; D: NA; V: TRBV20-1; DNA: TGCAGTACCCAGGGGATCGGGACCCAGTACTTC; CDR3: CSTQGIGTQYF
size: many; J: TRBJ2-7; D: TRBD1; V: TRBV6-2/TRBV6-3; DNA: TGTGCCAGCAGTCTCCGGGACAGGGGCCCTCTTACCTACGAGCAGTACTTC; CDR3: CASSLRDRGPLTYEQYF
size: few; J: TRBJ2-1; D: NA; V: TRBV19; DNA: TGTGCCAGTAGGACCGGAGGGGGATATTACAATGAGCAGTTCTTC; CDR3: CASRTGGGYYNEQFF
size: few; J: TRBJ2-6; D: NA; V: TRBV5-1; DNA: TGCGCCAGCAGCTATCAGAAGACAGCTGGGGCCAACGTCCTGACTTTC; CDR3: CASSYQKTAGANVLTF
size: NA; J: TRBJ2-7; D: NA; V: TRBV20-1; DNA: TGCAGTGCTAGAGATAGGGAGGAGACCCACTCCTACGAGCAGTACTTC; CDR3: CSARDREETHSYEQYF
size: NA; J: TRBJ1-2; D: NA; V: TRBV20-1; DNA: TGCAGTGCCTGGAAGGCTTCTAACTATGGCTACACCTTC; CDR3: CSAWKASNYGYTF
size: few; J: TRBJ2-2; D: NA; V: TRBV27; DNA: TGTGCCAGCAGCCTGACAGGACGAGAAAGGCTGTTTTTT; CDR3: CASSLTGRERLFF
size: NA; J: TRBJ2-7; D: NA; V: TRBV18; DNA: TGTGCCAGCTCACCCTACAGGGTGAGGGAGCAGTACTTC; CDR3: CASSPYRVREQYF
size: NA; J: TRBJ2-1; D: TRBD2; V: TRBV27; DNA: TGTGCCAGCAGTTACGGGGGAGGGTTCAATGAGCAGTTCTTC; CDR3: CASSYGGGFNEQFF
size: few; J: TRBJ1-2; D: TRBD1; V: TRBV20-1; DNA: TGCAGCCGGGGGCAGGGGGCTGGCTACACCTTC; CDR3: CSRGQGAGYTF
size: few; J: TRBJ2-1; D: TRBD2; V: TRBV27; DNA: TGTGCCAGCAGTTTCAGGGGCGGGGGGGCCCGAAATGAGCAGTTCTTC; CDR3: CASSFRGGGARNEQFF
size: NA; J: TRBJ2-2; D: NA; V: TRBV5-1; DNA: TGCGCCAGCAGCTATCCTAGCGCGGGCACCGGGGAGCTGTTTTTT; CDR3: CASSYPSAGTGELFF
size: few; J: TRBJ2-3; D: TRBD2; V: TRBV4-1; DNA: TGCGCCAGCAGCCAAGACTCCGGACTAGCGTCATATACGCAGTATTTT; CDR3: CASSQDSGLASYTQYF
size: NA; J: TRBJ1-2; D: NA; V: TRBV9; DNA: TGTGCCAGCAGCGTAGGGCGCGAGCTTTGGGGCTACACCTTC; CDR3: CASSVGRELWGYTF
size: NA; J: TRBJ2-1; D: TRBD1; V: TRBV6-1; DNA: TGTGCCACACGAGAGGACAGGGGGCACTACAATGAGCAGTTCTTC; CDR3: CATREDRGHYNEQFF
size: few; J: TRBJ2-3; D: NA; V: TRBV6-1; DNA: TGTGCCAGCTTCCCCTCTGTGAGGACAGACACTAGCACAGATACGCAGTATTTT; CDR3: CASFPSVRTDTSTDTQYF
size: NA; J: TRBJ1-1; D: NA; V: TRBV10-3; DNA: TGTGCCATCAGTGGACAGCCGAACACTGAAGCTTTCTTT; CDR3: CAISGQPNTEAFF
size: NA; J: TRBJ2-1; D: NA; V: TRBV18; DNA: TGTGCCAGCTCACCACTGGTCGACAATGAGCAGTTCTTC; CDR3: CASSPLVDNEQFF
size: NA; J: TRBJ2-7; D: TRBD1; V: TRBV5-1; DNA: TGCGCCAGCAGCCCAGAACGACAGGGGGTGCCCTACGAGCAGTACTTC; CDR3: CASSPERQGVPYEQYF
size: NA; J: TRBJ2-3; D: NA; V: TRBV7-2; DNA: TGTGCCAGCAGCTTAGTTTATCTAACCCTGACAGATACGCAGTATTTT; CDR3: CASSLVYLTLTDTQYF
size: NA; J: TRBJ1-3; D: TRBD1; V: TRBV2; DNA: TGTGCCAGCACCACGTCCCGGGACAGAAAGTCCTCTGGAAACACCATATATTTT; CDR3: CASTTSRDRKSSGNTIYF
size: NA; J: TRBJ2-1; D: NA; V: TRBV7-8; DNA: TGTGCCAGCAGCGATCGGGAACGACCGTCGAGCTCCTACAATGAGCAGTTCTTC; CDR3: CASSDRERPSSSYNEQFF
size: NA; J: TRBJ2-2; D: TRBD2; V: TRBV6-1; DNA: TGTGCCAGCAGTCATCCGGGACTAGGCTACACCGGGGAGCTGTTTTTT; CDR3: CASSHPGLGYTGELFF
size: few; J: TRBJ2-5; D: NA; V: TRBV20-1; DNA: TGCAGTGCTAGAGGCGCGGGCCTACAAGAGACCCAGTACTTC; CDR3: CSARGAGLQETQYF